This T cell receptor beta chain came from a study of OX40 agonist ivuxolimab in advanced cancers. TCRdb's table, derived via immunoSEQ multiplex PCR, lists solely in-frame clones and lacks some. The sample has about 88,000 clones; approximately 85% are singletons. This CDR3 contains 15 residues. The V and J ends lost 5 bases and 4 bases, in that order; junction bases with no gene match: 6. CDR1 and CDR2 (germline): SGHRS, YFSETQ. The genes are TRBV5-1 and TRBJ2-1, with TRBD1 identical over 10 bases. Sequenced here: CD4+ or CD8+ T cells sorted from blood, sampled in a trial of the OX40 agonist ivuxolimab. The clonotype was recovered from an adult with an advanced solid tumor such as melanoma, head and neck, liver or kidney cancer. The CDR3 nucleotides read TGCGCCAGCAGTCCCGGGACAGGGGCGTACAATGAGCAGTTCTTC. Its translation: CASSPGTGAYNEQFF.